Included here is one T cell receptor beta chain sequence, with context. This clonotype showed up many times. Its cognate antigen has yet to be identified. It has no much larger one-base neighbor in the sample; base qualities were not kept. The CDR3 holds 12 amino acids from the cysteine to the phenylalanine. The sequence is cut down to CDR3 DNA, 36 bases in frame from base 1. Looking up the germline V gene (reference sequence) yields CDR1 MNHEY and CDR2 SMNVEV. V drops 5 bases and J drops 10 bases, leaving 12 bases in between. This entry comes from a study of CD8 T cells in ankylosing spondylitis (dated 2017 in TCRdb). Background on the whole study: To find TCR variants linked to disease, the study profiled T cell receptor beta repertoires in ankylosing spondylitis patients and healthy donors. The whole study cohort included under 140 healthy donors and under 30 ankylosing spondylitis patients. Peripheral blood was sampled, and synovial fluid was additionally collected from ankylosing spondylitis patients.

Overall results and qualifications from the work: The disease-linked clones were reported to be significantly enriched in matched synovial fluid samples from ankylosing spondylitis patients. Blood from ankylosing spondylitis patients appeared to be characterized by a TCR beta motif made up of seven or eight highly homologous amino acid variants. Some of the motif variants had been reported before in the synovial fluid and blood of reactive arthritis patients, a finding that suggests common disease-initiation mechanisms. In peripheral blood, the disease-linked clones were found at relatively low frequencies and had a CD8+ phenotype.

This sample was sequenced with an Illumina HiSeq 2500. Quantitative 5'-RACE with molecular barcodes was the method used to prepare the TCR beta libraries. On the authors' methods: Disease-linked TCR variants were identified with a new computational method built on a probabilistic model of VDJ rearrangement. The public sequencing data were trimmed at Q25 with fastp and processed into clonotypes with MiXCR by TCRdb, which kept only in-frame beta chains. Each CDR3 protein appears once, grouped with its most common genes and DNA. The V and J calls and clone size are TCRdb's, not the authors'. This sample gives hundreds of thousands of distinct CDR3 sequences in total; around 18% of them show up just once. The ten largest clones take up about two fifths of the sample.

The sequencing input was blood, either unsorted or a sorted T cell fraction (not recorded which). The sequence was obtained from a male donor with ankylosing spondylitis. Recombination joined TRBV27 with TRBJ2-1; a tentative D match to TRBD1 spans 6 bases. The CDR3 is CASSATGLEQFF. At the DNA level, the sequence is TGTGCCAGCAGTGCCACAGGGCTGGAGCAGTTCTTC.